What follows describes a single TCR beta chain. This record belongs to a study of blood T cell repertoires in COVID-19. Measured with immunoSEQ multiplex PCR; TCRdb has only the in-frame clones, and not every one. The data contain approximately 180,000 clones, about 75% of them singletons. V lost 4 bases to trimming and J lost 3 bases, with 19 bases between them. CDR3 length equals 16 residues. Per germline, CDR1 MNHNS and CDR2 SASEGT. The origin of this receptor is a woman between 65 and 79 years old with acute or convalescent COVID-19. Source material: peripheral blood. This chain connects TRBV6-1 to TRBJ2-7; D is unresolved. CDR3 DNA: TGTGCCAGCAGTGTAGTACAGCCCCCCGTTAACTACGAGCAGTACTTC. This gives the protein CASSVVQPPVNYEQYF.